This TCR beta chain comes out of a study of T cells in Graves' hyperthyroidism and ophthalmopathy. Study background: Peripheral blood was collected at initial diagnosis, before any treatment. Study-level findings and limits: Through a model of 13 V-J features, ophthalmopathy was separated from stable hyperthyroidism.

From RNA transcripts, TCR beta CDR3 regions were amplified. HTBI primers were used for first-round RT-PCR of the TCR CDR3. Via MiXCR, TCRdb re-called the multiplex PCR reads, giving one row per CDR3 protein. The table records 400,000 or so distinct CDR3 sequences, about an eighth of them present only once. Of note for this clonotype: Its antigen is not identified.

Sequencing was performed on blood. This clonotype was obtained from a man between 50 and 59 years old with Graves' ophthalmopathy.

CDR3 bases: TGTGCCAGCAGCCGGAGTCTCAATGAGCAGTTCTTC. Translation: CASSRSLNEQFF. The rearrangement joins TRBV3-1 to TRBJ2-1, with D hard to call. Germline V CDR1 and CDR2: LGHDT, YNNKEL (reference sequence). The CDR3 runs 12 residues. Between the trimmed V and J ends, which lost 4 bases and 6 bases, there was a span of 7 bases.